A single sample is the source of the 17 T cell receptor beta chains below, sequenced in a study of CD8 T cells in Susac syndrome. Reverse transcription of 0.5 to 1 ug RNA was performed with random hexamers. Each CDR3 protein is one row after TCRdb ran MiXCR on the immunoSEQ multiplex PCR reads. Among 250,000 to 350,000 distinct CDR3 sequences, 70% to 90% were seen once, and the ten largest hold approximately 0.11%. The specimen sequenced was CD8+ T cells from PBMCs. All receptors derive from a human donor with multiple sclerosis.

V usage is TRBV7-9 and J usage is TRBJ1-5; TRBD1 might be the D (6 bases). Between the trimmed V and J ends, which lost 5 bases and 7 bases, there was a span of 21 bases. CDR3 length equals 16 residues. CDR1 and CDR2 (germline): SEHNR, FQNEAQ (reference sequence). The CDR3 here is CASSHTRDNQAQPQHF. DNA of the CDR3: TGTGCCAGCAGCCACACCAGGGACAATCAGGCCCAGCCCCAGCATTTT.

This clonotype was counted only a few times. The rearrangement joins TRBV7-9 to TRBJ2-5, with TRBD2 matching 14 bases. CDR1 and CDR2 from the germline V gene are SEHNR and FQNEAQ (reference sequence). J gave up 3 bases and V 5 bases, and 2 bases lay outside the gene matches. The CDR3 sequence is 15 residues long. The CDR3 DNA sequence: TGTGCCAGCAGCCAGGGACTAGCGGGAGAAGAGACCCAGTACTTC. The encoded protein is CASSQGLAGEETQYF. The whole variable domain, filled in from reference TRBV7-9 and TRBJ2-5, reads DTGVSQNPRHKITKRGQNVTFRCDPISEHNRLYWYRQTLGQGPEFLTYFQNEAQLEKSRLLSDRFSAERPKGSFSTLEIQRTEQGDSAMYLCASSQGLAGEETQYFGPGTRLLVL.

This chain links TRBV28 with TRBJ2-7; 7 bases line up with TRBD2. This CDR3 region has 14 residues. V was clipped by 10 bases and J by 3 bases; unmatched bases: 12. CDR1 MDHEN and CDR2 SYDVKM come from the germline V gene. CDR3 bases: TGTGCCACCGCCTATATGGGGGGGGTCTACGAGCAGTACTTC. This sequence encodes CATAYMGGVYEQYF.

The genes are TRBV7-9 and TRBJ2-1; D possibly corresponds to TRBD2 (6 bases). Germline values: CDR1 SEHNR, CDR2 FQNEAQ (reference sequence). Trimming removed 0 bases at V and 4 bases at J, with 10 bases between. The CDR3 covers 15 residues. The CDR3 DNA reads as TGTGCCAGCAGCTTAGCAACGGGAGAATACAATGAGCAGTTCTTC. Amino acids: CASSLATGEYNEQFF.

This sequence joins TRBV27 and TRBJ2-1; 12 bases fit TRBD2. CDR3 length: 16 amino acids. V shed 8 bases and J 7 bases; nucleotides not matched to a gene: 12. CDR1 MNHEY and CDR2 SMNVEV come from the germline V gene (reference sequence). In DNA form, the CDR3 reads TGTGCCAGCGTTTTATTCCAGACTAGCGGGAGTAATGAGCAGTTCTTC. Translating gives CASVLFQTSGSNEQFF.

This CDR3 is CASSARFSSGNTIYF. The DNA of the CDR3 is TGTGCCAGCAGTGCTCGATTCAGCTCTGGAAACACCATATATTTT. The genes are TRBV27 and TRBJ1-3; D uncertain. CDR3 length: 15 residues. V lost 5 bases and J 0 bases, leaving 11 bases between the germline ends. Germline-derived CDR1 and CDR2 are MNHEY and SMNVEV (reference sequence).

Here the CDR3 reads CASRERAGGEQFF. The CDR3 DNA reads TGTGCCAGCAGGGAACGAGCGGGAGGTGAGCAGTTCTTC. The chain carries TRBV9 and TRBJ2-1, with TRBD2 matching 9 bases. This CDR3 is 13 amino acids long. Germline V lookup: CDR1 SGDLS, CDR2 YYNGEE. The V and J ends lost 5 bases and 9 bases, in that order; junction bases with no gene match: 6.

This rearrangement joins TRBV23-1 to TRBJ2-5; D is ambiguous. TRBV23-1 is labeled an ORF, and its function is uncertain. CDR3 size: 12 residues. V was pared by 3 bases and J by 2 bases, with 4 bases between. The CDR3 coding sequence is TGCGCCAGCAGTCAGAAACAAGAGACCCAGTACTTC. It is translated as CASSQKQETQYF.

The chain carries TRBV19 and TRBJ1-1; a possible D gene is TRBD1 (6 bases). Germline V gene data show CDR1 as LNHDA and CDR2 as SQIVND (reference sequence). Trimming cost V 5 bases and J 4 bases, with 14 bases left between them. The CDR3 totals 14 residues. CDR3 in amino acids: CASSVRGGGTEAFF. Here the CDR3 DNA reads TGTGCCAGTAGTGTCAGGGGAGGGGGCACTGAAGCTTTCTTT.

The gene calls are TRBV12-3 or TRBV12-4 and TRBJ1-4, with D maybe TRBD1 (6 bases). CDR3 size: 15 residues. V lost 1 base to trimming and J lost 7 bases, with 13 bases between them. Written as DNA, the CDR3 is TGTGCCAGCAGTTTAGGGGGGGGCTCCGGTGAAAAACTGTTTTTT. Amino acid sequence: CASSLGGGSGEKLFF.

This clonotype was seen just once. This sequence joins TRBV12-5 and TRBJ1-1, with D maybe TRBD1 (6 bases). V was cut by 6 bases and J by 11 bases, with 19 bases left in between. CDR3 length: 13 residues. Germline CDR1 LGHNT, CDR2 FRNRAP. The CDR3 loop is CASGVRQDVGAFF. DNA of the CDR3: TGTGCTAGTGGCGTCCGACAGGATGTTGGCGCTTTCTTT.

The chain joins TRBV27 to TRBJ2-7; 8 positions agree with TRBD1. J gave up 3 bases and V 3 bases, and 7 bases lay outside the gene matches. The CDR3 is 15 residues long. The V gene's germline CDR1 is MNHEY and CDR2 SMNVEV (reference sequence). The CDR3 bases are TGTGCCAGCAGTTTTGGGACAGGCCTAGGCTACGAGCAGTACTTC. Translating gives CASSFGTGLGYEQYF.

The CDR3 DNA reads as TGTGCCAGCAGACCTCTAGCGGGGGACCCATACGAGCAGTACTTC. As protein: CASRPLAGDPYEQYF. This chain connects TRBV27 to TRBJ2-7, with TRBD2 matching 10 bases. Losses at the gene ends were 6 bases for V and 4 bases for J; bases not matched to a gene: 9. Germline V lookup: CDR1 MNHEY, CDR2 SMNVEV (reference sequence). This CDR3 has 15 amino acids.

CDR3 loop: CASSQDDLAKNIQYF. CDR3 in DNA: TGCGCCAGCAGCCAAGATGATTTAGCCAAAAACATTCAGTACTTC. V usage is TRBV4-1 and J usage is TRBJ2-4; D is unresolved. Germline V lookup: CDR1 MGHRA, CDR2 YSYEKL. V was pared by 0 bases and J by 0 bases, with 6 bases between. The CDR3 is 15 residues long.

The rearrangement uses TRBV10-1 and TRBJ2-2; D call uncertain. CDR1 WNHNN and CDR2 SYGVQD come from the germline V gene (reference sequence). V lost 3 bases to trimming and J lost 2 bases, with 10 bases between them. This CDR3 spans 15 amino acids. The chain's CDR3 is CASSDFTANTGELFF. CDR3 in DNA: TGCGCCAGCAGTGATTTCACGGCTAACACCGGGGAGCTGTTTTTT.

The chain is built from TRBV28 and TRBJ2-4; D remains unclear. Germline values: CDR1 MDHEN, CDR2 SYDVKM. The CDR3 spans 16 residues. Trimming shortened V by 3 bases and J by 1 base, and 13 bases separated the two germline ends. As DNA, the CDR3 is TGTGCCAGCAGTTTTTCGGAGTCTCCGGCCAAAAACATTCAGTACTTC. It yields the protein CASSFSESPAKNIQYF.

This clonotype was counted a few times. The chain recombines TRBV28 with TRBJ1-5; TRBD1 agrees at 7 bases. Germline CDR1 is MDHEN and CDR2 is SYDVKM. The CDR3 has 14 residues. The junction had 8 bases not matched to a gene; V was cut back by 5 bases and J by 7 bases. The CDR3: CASSPTTGRQPQHF. CDR3 DNA: TGTGCCAGCAGTCCAACGACAGGGAGACAGCCCCAGCATTTT. The full variable domain, with the rest looked up from reference TRBV28 and TRBJ1-5, is DVKVTQSSRYLVKRTGEKVFLECVQDMDHENMFWYRQDPGLGLRLIYFSYDVKMKEKGDIPEGYSVSREKKERFSLILESASTNQTSMYLCASSPTTGRQPQHFGDGTRLSIL.